A single sample is the source of the 13 T cell receptor beta chains below, sequenced in a study of OX40 agonist ivuxolimab in advanced cancers. The table came from immunoSEQ multiplex PCR; TCRdb's copy has only in-frame clones and leaves some out. Here the sample spans some 90,000 clones, around 87% being singletons. Sample: CD4+ or CD8+ T cells sorted from blood, taken in a trial of the OX40 agonist ivuxolimab. Source of these receptors: an adult with an advanced solid tumor such as melanoma, head and neck, liver or kidney cancer.

V gene TRBV11-3 combines with J gene TRBJ2-7, with D possibly matching TRBD2 (5 bases). V was cut by 2 bases and J by 6 bases, with 8 bases left in between. This CDR3 is 12 amino acids long. Looked up from germline, CDR1 is SGHNT and CDR2 is YENEEA. CDR3 nucleotide sequence: TGTGCCAGCAGCTTATTAGAGGGCGAGCAGTACGTC. It specifies CASSLLEGEQYV.

The genes are TRBV11-2 and TRBJ1-1; 8 bases match TRBD1. CDR1 is SGHAT, CDR2 FQNNGV, per germline. V dropped 5 bases and J dropped 1; count of bases not matched to a gene: 6. This CDR3 spans 15 amino acids. The CDR3 region is CASSRQGPWNTEAFF. In DNA, the CDR3 is TGTGCCAGCAGCCGACAGGGGCCCTGGAACACTGAAGCTTTCTTT.

This clone was observed a handful of times. The chain links TRBV7-2 to TRBJ2-1; 10 bases fit TRBD2. The CDR3 spans 16 residues. Germline CDR1 is SGHTA and CDR2 is FQGNSA. The V and J ends lost 4 bases and 0 bases, in that order; junction bases with no gene match: 3. The CDR3 bases are TGTGCCAGCAGCTCAGCGGGAGGGCCCTCCTACAATGAGCAGTTCTTC. Residues: CASSSAGGPSYNEQFF.

This rearrangement joins TRBV5-1 to TRBJ2-7; D is ambiguous. The CDR3 consists of 18 residues. Germline V gene data show CDR1 as SGHRS and CDR2 as YFSETQ. V was pared by 0 bases and J by 0 bases, with 19 bases between. CDR3: CASSLAFPQSSSSYEQYV. The CDR3 DNA reads TGCGCCAGCAGCTTGGCTTTCCCCCAGTCTTCCAGCTCCTACGAGCAGTACGTC.

The rearrangement joins TRBV7-2 to TRBJ2-2, with unresolved D. The V gene's germline CDR1 is SGHTA and CDR2 FQGNSA. This CDR3 is 13 amino acids long. V lost 1 base and J 4 bases, leaving 4 bases between the germline ends. CDR3: CASSLDGTGELFF. The CDR3 region has the DNA TGTGCCAGCAGCTTAGATGGCACCGGGGAGCTGTTTTTT.

The V and J genes are TRBV6-6 and TRBJ2-1; the D gene is possibly TRBD1 (7 bases). With 5 bases removed from V and 9 bases from J, the gap between germline ends came to 8 bases. CDR1 MNHNY and CDR2 SVGAGI come from the germline V gene (reference sequence). There are 11 residues in the CDR3. The CDR3 DNA sequence: TGTGCCAGCAGTCAGGGGGGTGAGCAGTTCTTC. It codes for CASSQGGEQFF.

The chain is built from TRBV6-6 and TRBJ2-2; unclear D gene. The CDR3 spans 12 residues. The V gene's germline CDR1 is MNHNY and CDR2 SVGAGI (reference sequence). With 11 bases removed from V and 6 bases from J, the gap between germline ends came to 13 bases. Written as DNA, the CDR3 is TGTGCCGGAAGACGGCTTTCCGGGGAGCTGTTTTTT. Encoded protein: CAGRRLSGELFF.

The V gene is TRBV10-1, the J gene TRBJ1-1; TRBD1 matches 8 bases. With V trimmed by 6 bases and J by 2 bases, 5 bases remained unmatched. This CDR3 has 14 amino acids. CDR1 is WNHNN and CDR2 is SYGVQD in the germline V gene (reference sequence). The CDR3 protein is CASRPGGLNTEAFF. The CDR3 DNA reads TGCGCCAGCAGACCAGGGGGCTTAAACACTGAAGCTTTCTTT.

This rearrangement joins TRBV19 to TRBJ1-5; D is possibly TRBD1 (5 bases). V was clipped by 8 bases and J by 9 bases, with 14 bases between them. The CDR3 sequence is 12 residues long. In germline, CDR1 is LNHDA, CDR2 SQIVND (reference sequence). The CDR3 DNA follows: TGTGCCAGTGGGTGGGGGGATCGGCCCCAGCATTTT. As protein: CASGWGDRPQHF.

V is TRBV2 and J is TRBJ2-2; 11 bases are a match to TRBD1. Looked up from germline, CDR1 is SNHLY and CDR2 is FYNNEI. This CDR3 has 14 residues. After removal of 7 bases from V and 7 bases from J, the junction contained 5 bases not matched to a gene. The CDR3 coding sequence is TGTGCCAGCACCGGACAGGGGGCGAACGGGGAGCTGTTTTTT. It is translated as CASTGQGANGELFF.

This chain joins TRBV5-4 and TRBJ2-7; 8 bases match TRBD2. Germline V lookup: CDR1 SGHNT, CDR2 YYREEE (reference sequence). This CDR3 is 15 amino acids long. The junction had 4 bases not matched to a gene; V was cut back by 0 bases and J by 2 bases. CDR3 loop: CASSLERRGAYEQYV. The DNA of the CDR3 is TGTGCCAGCAGCTTGGAAAGGCGGGGGGCCTACGAGCAGTACGTC.

V and J are TRBV6-5 and TRBJ2-5, with TRBD1 matching 8 bases. Germline V lookup: CDR1 MNHEY, CDR2 SVGAGI. V shed 6 bases, J shed 5 bases, and the junction held 11 bases outside the gene matches. This CDR3 region has 15 residues. The CDR3 spells CASSTNGQGVETQYF. CDR3 in DNA: TGTGCCAGCAGCACGAACGGACAGGGAGTCGAGACCCAGTACTTC.

The chain is built from TRBV5-6 and TRBJ1-5; maybe TRBD1 (6 bases). Deletions cut 0 bases from V and 6 bases from J, with 16 bases between. The CDR3 has 16 amino acids. Germline-derived CDR1 and CDR2 are SGHDT and YYEEEE. The CDR3 DNA is TGTGCCAGCAGCTTGGGGGCAGGGGAGGTGAGTCAGCCCCAGCATTTT. Protein sequence: CASSLGAGEVSQPQHF.